These 25 T cell receptor beta chains were all obtained from the same sample, sequenced in a study of T-cell reconstitution after alpha-beta-depleted transplantation in children. Library preparation (for TCRbeta) was performed with unique molecular identifiers. In TCRdb, the PCR reads were re-called with MiXCR into one record per CDR3 protein. The sample lists around 680,000 distinct CDR3 sequences, roughly 15% seen once, with 0.9% to 1.2% in the top ten. Specimen: PBMCs from the stem cell graft donor, collected from the stem cell graft. The receptors were gathered from a human donor who donated a stem cell graft to a child with acute myeloid leukemia.

V and J are TRBV4-1 and TRBJ2-3, with 10 bases fitting TRBD2. The CDR3 has 16 residues. Germline loops: CDR1 MGHRA, CDR2 YSYEKL. The V gene end was trimmed by 4 bases and the J gene end by 1 base; junction bases not matched to a gene: 5. In nucleotides, the CDR3 is TGCGCCAGCAGCCGGGCCCTAGCGGGGGGCACAGATACGCAGTATTTT. Its translation is CASSRALAGGTDTQYF.

The chain couples TRBV29-1 to TRBJ2-1, with a possible D match to TRBD2 (6 bases). The V end was cut by 0 bases, the J end by 4 bases, with 13 bases between. This CDR3 region has 15 residues. Germline V gene data show CDR1 as SQVTM and CDR2 as ANQGSEA. This chain's CDR3 is CSVEDQSGVYNEQFF. The CDR3 region has the DNA TGCAGCGTTGAAGATCAATCGGGAGTTTACAATGAGCAGTTCTTC.

Details on this clonotype: Relative to the germline gene, one junction end is altered; a read error may explain this. J is TRBJ2-3 and V is TRBV7-2; D may be TRBD2 (6 bases). Germline CDR1 reads SGHTA; CDR2 reads FQGNSA. The CDR3 is 15 residues long. The CDR3 sequence is CVSSRPGLSTDTQYF. CDR3 nucleotide sequence: TGTGTCAGCAGCCGACCGGGACTTTCCACAGATACGCAGTATTTT.

Turning to this clonotype: At one end the junction does not follow the germline gene, possibly because of a read error. This rearrangement joins TRBV10-3 to TRBJ1-5; no clear D gene. Germline-derived CDR1 and CDR2 are ENHRY and SYGVKD. The CDR3 is 12 residues long. The CDR3: CAISSAGEKAYF. DNA of the CDR3: TGTGCCATCTCTAGCGCCGGGGAAAAGGCCTACTTT.

The rearrangement links TRBV29-1 to TRBJ2-3, with no clear D. The CDR3 spans 16 residues. The V gene lost 0 bases and the J gene lost 3 bases, with 16 bases spanning the gap. Germline values: CDR1 SQVTM, CDR2 ANQGSEA. The CDR3 sequence: CSVEDLKDSETDTQYF. For the CDR3, the DNA is TGCAGCGTTGAAGATCTAAAAGATTCGGAAACAGATACGCAGTATTTT.

This clonotype was counted only a few times. The rearrangement links TRBV9 to TRBJ1-1; the D gene is possibly TRBD1 (5 bases). Per the germline V gene, CDR1 is SGDLS and CDR2 is YYNGEE. V lost 2 bases and J lost 4, with 15 bases in between. This CDR3 comprises 15 residues. As DNA, the CDR3 is TGTGCCAGCAGCGTGTCTATTCAGGGTAGCACTGAAGCTTTCTTT. It specifies CASSVSIQGSTEAFF. The variable domain in full, with the rest retrieved from reference TRBV9 and TRBJ1-1, is DSGVTQTPKHLITATGQRVTLRCSPRSGDLSVYWYQQSLDQGLQFLIQYYNGEERAKGNILERFSAQQFPDLHSELNLSSLELGDSALYFCASSVSIQGSTEAFFGQGTRLTVV.

This clonotype was seen at least ten times. V is TRBV20-1 and J is TRBJ1-3; unclear D gene. Between the trimmed V and J ends, which lost 3 bases and 0 bases, there was a span of 3 bases. The V gene's germline CDR1 is DFQATT and CDR2 SNEGSKA (reference sequence). The CDR3 runs to 12 residues. The DNA of the CDR3 is TGCAGTGCTAGCATCTCTGGAAACACCATATATTTT. Its protein product is CSASISGNTIYF.

This clonotype has a count of ten or more. The rearrangement links TRBV20-1 to TRBJ1-1; D not certain. Germline V gene data show CDR1 as DFQATT and CDR2 as SNEGSKA (reference sequence). V was shortened by 6 bases and J by 7 bases, with 15 bases between the two germline ends. The CDR3 has 12 residues. CDR3 residues: CSAPDVGREAFF. For the CDR3, the DNA is TGCAGTGCCCCGGACGTAGGACGTGAAGCTTTCTTT.

This clonotype was seen repeatedly, ten times or more. The chain combines TRBV6-6 with TRBJ1-1, with D perhaps matching TRBD1 (5 bases). Germline assignment: CDR1 MNHNY and CDR2 SVGAGI (reference sequence). Trimming cost V 7 bases and J 0 bases, with 9 bases left between them. CDR3 length: 13 amino acids. The CDR3 protein is CASTGALNTEAFF. In DNA, the CDR3 is TGTGCCAGCACTGGGGCCCTGAACACTGAAGCTTTCTTT.

The genes are TRBV3-1 and TRBJ2-7, with 7 positions matching TRBD1. The CDR3 length is 14 residues. Trimming removed 3 bases from V and 6 bases from J; junction bases left unmatched: 8. Germline assignment: CDR1 LGHDT and CDR2 YNNKEL (reference sequence). The chain's CDR3 is CASSHRQGMAEQYF. CDR3 DNA sequence: TGTGCCAGCAGCCATCGACAGGGTATGGCCGAGCAGTACTTC.

The rearrangement joins TRBV20-1 to TRBJ2-3; 8 bases line up with TRBD2. Trimming took 1 base from V and 2 from J; bases not matched to a gene: 2. The CDR3 runs 14 residues. The germline V gene has CDR1 DFQATT and CDR2 SNEGSKA (reference sequence). CDR3 in DNA: TGCAGTGCTAGAGTTAGCGGGGCCACAGATACGCAGTATTTT. Translation: CSARVSGATDTQYF.

This clonotype was counted at least ten times. The junction departs from the called germline gene at one end, perhaps through a read error. J is TRBJ2-3 and V is TRBV29-1; 9 bases align to TRBD2. The CDR3 runs 13 residues. Germline V gene lookup returns CDR1 SQVTM and CDR2 ANQGSEA. The CDR3 reads CSVTGTSIDTQYF. The CDR3 nucleotides are TGCAGCGTTACCGGGACTAGCATAGATACGCAGTATTTT.

This clonotype was seen many times. This rearrangement joins TRBV6-5 to TRBJ1-4, with TRBD1 matching over 7 bases. This CDR3 is 14 amino acids long. The germline V gene encodes CDR1 MNHEY and CDR2 SVGAGI. J gave up 5 bases and V 6 bases, and 6 bases lay outside the gene matches. The CDR3 region is CASRGGGRNEKLFF. The CDR3 nucleotides are TGTGCCAGCAGGGGAGGGGGCCGCAATGAAAAACTGTTTTTT.

This chain links TRBV12-3 or TRBV12-4 with TRBJ2-5; 7 nucleotides align to TRBD1. The CDR3 has 15 amino acids. Losses at the gene ends were 4 bases for V and 5 bases for J; bases not matched to a gene: 10. This chain's CDR3 is CASSWSRGSEETQYF. CDR3 nucleotides: TGTGCCAGCAGTTGGTCCAGGGGGTCTGAGGAGACCCAGTACTTC.

This rearrangement joins TRBV11-1 to TRBJ2-1; D remains ambiguous. Between the trimmed V and J ends, which lost 1 base and 14 bases, there was a span of 27 bases. CDR3 size: 17 residues. CDR1 is SGHAT and CDR2 is FQDESV in the germline V gene (reference sequence). The CDR3 bases are TGTGCCAGCAGCTTAGGGCGAACTCGACTCTACAATGAAGGAAAGTTCTTC. Its translation is CASSLGRTRLYNEGKFF.

This clonotype was seen only a few times. The rearrangement uses TRBV6-5 and TRBJ1-2, with D uncertain. Between the trimmed V and J ends, which lost 3 bases and 5 bases, there was a span of 13 bases. CDR1 and CDR2 (germline): MNHEY, SVGAGI. The CDR3 extends over 14 amino acids. This CDR3 is CASSYFPTQYGYTF. CDR3 DNA: TGTGCCAGCAGTTATTTCCCTACCCAATATGGCTACACCTTC.

This clonotype occurred many times. This chain connects TRBV13 to TRBJ2-7, with a weak D call TRBD1 (6 bases). V was trimmed by 4 bases and J by 3 bases, leaving 16 bases between them. Germline CDR1 reads PRHDT; CDR2 reads FYEKMQ (reference sequence). This CDR3 comprises 15 residues. The CDR3 DNA follows: TGTGCCAGCAGCTCTACCCCAACAGGGTACTACGAGCAGTACTTC. Its protein product is CASSSTPTGYYEQYF.

This clonotype has a handful of counts. The rearrangement links TRBV7-2 to TRBJ1-2; D possibly corresponds to TRBD1 (5 bases). V lost 5 bases and J 8 bases, leaving 18 bases between the germline ends. The germline V gene encodes CDR1 SGHTA and CDR2 FQGNSA. The CDR3 is made up of 14 amino acids. The CDR3 spells CASSPDGLGEGYTF. As DNA, the CDR3 is TGTGCCAGCAGCCCAGATGGTTTAGGGGAGGGCTACACCTTC.

This clonotype was observed at least ten times. This chain connects TRBV20-1 to TRBJ2-1, with TRBD2 matching 7 bases. Unmatched junction bases numbered 4, after V lost 3 bases and J lost 11 bases. Germline CDR1 DFQATT, CDR2 SNEGSKA (reference sequence). This CDR3 spans 11 amino acids. In nucleotides, the CDR3 is TGCAGTGCTAGGAGCGGGGATAAGCAGTTCTTC. This sequence encodes CSARSGDKQFF.

In this sample, this clonotype turned up a few times. J is TRBJ1-2 and V is TRBV7-8, with D tentatively TRBD1 (5 bases). Germline V CDR1 and CDR2: SGHVS, FQNEAQ. Trimming removed 1 base from V and 4 bases from J, with 16 bases in between. The CDR3 totals 16 residues. The CDR3 is CASSLESRVFAYGYTF. In DNA, the CDR3 is TGTGCCAGCAGCTTAGAGAGCAGGGTGTTTGCCTATGGCTACACCTTC.

The chain joins TRBV28 to TRBJ2-7, with D tentatively TRBD1 (5 bases). The CDR3 contains 14 residues. CDR1 and CDR2 (germline): MDHEN, SYDVKM. V dropped 6 bases and J dropped 0 bases, with 12 bases sitting between them. This CDR3 is CASRQTGFSYEQYV. The CDR3 region has the DNA TGTGCCAGCAGACAAACAGGTTTCTCCTACGAGCAGTACGTC.

The chain is built from TRBV12-3 or TRBV12-4 and TRBJ1-5, with 10 bases matching TRBD1. Trimming cost V 6 bases and J 3 bases; bases outside gene matches: 5. The CDR3 totals 15 residues. The CDR3: CASSPGQGNNQPQHF. The CDR3 DNA reads TGTGCCAGCAGCCCGGGACAGGGGAACAATCAGCCCCAGCATTTT.

About this clonotype: A junction end diverges from the germline sequence, so it may reflect a read error. The rearrangement joins TRBV5-1 to TRBJ2-7, with a tentative D call TRBD2 (5 bases). The CDR3 covers 12 residues. Germline assignment: CDR1 SGHRS and CDR2 YFSETQ. CDR3 bases: TGCGCCAGCAGCCAGGACTCCTACGAGCAGTGCTTC. Amino acid sequence: CASSQDSYEQCF.

This chain joins TRBV7-2 and TRBJ1-3; D unclear. Germline loops: CDR1 SGHTA, CDR2 FQGNSA. The CDR3 is made up of 15 amino acids. Trimming removed 5 bases from V and 2 bases from J, with 13 bases in between. CDR3 nucleotides: TGTGCCAGCAGCCAAGAGCGGTACACTGGAAACACCATATATTTT. It codes for CASSQERYTGNTIYF.

In its sample, this clonotype was seen many times. The rearrangement links TRBV29-1 to TRBJ2-7; 7 bases map to TRBD1. CDR1 SQVTM and CDR2 ANQGSEA come from the germline V gene. This CDR3 region has 12 residues. Unmatched junction bases numbered 11, after V lost 7 bases and J lost 8 bases. As DNA, the CDR3 is TGCAGCGGAACAATGACAGGGAATAAGCAGTACTTC. This codes for CSGTMTGNKQYF.